This is a list of T cell receptor beta chains from one sample in a study of T cell repertoires in cytomegalovirus infection. TCRdb used MiXCR to reprocess the reads, holding one entry per CDR3 protein. This table has fewer than 300,000 distinct CDR3 sequences, about 25% appearing once. Sequencing used PBMCs. These receptors originate from a human donor in good health (CMV status not recorded). Some clones in this sample may be carry-over from other donors' samples. The CDR3 runs from the conserved cysteine through the conserved F or W.

cdr3_length j_call v_call cdr3_aa
15 TRBJ1-5 TRBV20-1 CSARDDKGSGQPQHF
15 TRBJ2-1 TRBV11-3 CASSLGEGTINEQFF
12 TRBJ2-5 TRBV15 CATSRSGETQYF
15 TRBJ2-1 TRBV7-9 CASSPGRRSYNEQFF
13 TRBJ2-3 TRBV7-8 CASSSLQTDTQYF
14 TRBJ2-4 TRBV24-1 CATSDPPTGHIQYF
14 TRBJ2-5 TRBV7-2 CASSPLAIQETQYF
16 TRBJ2-6 TRBV10-3 CAISDGTAAGANVLTF
13 TRBJ2-5 TRBV11-3 CASSMTGGETQYF
17 TRBJ2-1 TRBV28 CASSLWAPSEAAHEQFF
14 TRBJ1-5 TRBV7-2 CASSPGQPNQPQHF
16 TRBJ1-4 TRBV7-2 CASSLWAQGGGEKLFF
14 TRBJ2-5 TRBV24-1 CATSDLDREETQYF
14 TRBJ1-1 TRBV19 CASSIRGANTEAFF
12 TRBJ2-3 TRBV28 CASSLEGATQYF
14 TRBJ2-2 TRBV12-3/TRBV12-4 CASSLIRGAGELFF
19 TRBJ1-1 TRBV20-1 CSARDRGKGTSPMNTEAFF
13 TRBJ2-5 TRBV4-3 CASSQVYGETQYF
13 TRBJ2-1 TRBV7-2 CASSLGTSGIQFF
14 TRBJ2-1 TRBV25-1 CASSKSTGFNEQFF
13 TRBJ1-4 TRBV19 CASSMGRSEKLFF
16 TRBJ2-2 TRBV24-1 CATSDTKTGGYGELFF
12 TRBJ2-5 TRBV12-3/TRBV12-4 CASSWGRETQYF
13 TRBJ2-7 TRBV7-3 CASSFDRAYEQYF
15 TRBJ1-5 TRBV11-2 CASSLGDMGNQPQHF
16 TRBJ2-2 TRBV14 CASSRRVAGNTGELFF
16 TRBJ2-5 TRBV7-2 CASSLIGAGSEETQYF
14 TRBJ2-7 TRBV20-1 CSATPSNTGSEQYF
16 TRBJ1-1 TRBV11-2 CASSFRRQRGQGEAFF
13 TRBJ2-2 TRBV6-1 CASSTSGTGELFF
15 TRBJ1-5 TRBV19 CASRSGQGPNQPQHF
17 TRBJ1-5 TRBV11-2 CASSLGRGRYGNQPQHF
15 TRBJ1-2 TRBV7-3 CASSAGQRVSDGYTF
16 TRBJ2-3 TRBV19 CASSTPGTLEADTQYF
13 TRBJ1-2 TRBV30 CAWSLDGIYGYTF
15 TRBJ1-4 TRBV28 CASSLDRTGAEKLFF
15 TRBJ2-2 TRBV19 CASTGPAGVTGELFF